Below, 16 T cell receptor beta chains from the same sample are listed, as sequenced in a study of T cell repertoires in cytomegalovirus infection (dated by TCRdb to about 2019). Sequencing took place on an Illumina HiSeq 1500. TCRdb took the public reads, trimmed them with fastp at Q25, ran MiXCR for clone calling and kept in-frame beta chains. Here each entry gathers all rows of one CDR3 protein and keeps the most common genes and DNA. A total of 200,000 to 250,000 distinct CDR3 sequences appear in this sample, around an eighth of them only once. The ten largest clonotypes hold 1.6% of the sample. The material sequenced was PBMCs. These receptors all come from a human donor in good health (CMV status not recorded). Some clones in this sample may be carry-over from other donors' samples.

There are many counts of this clonotype. The V gene is TRBV7-2, the J gene TRBJ2-3, with TRBD2 identical over 15 bases. CDR3 length: 16 amino acids. Germline-derived CDR1 and CDR2 are SGHTA and FQGNSA. The V segment lost 5 bases and the J segment 5 bases; nucleotides outside the gene matches: 5. Here the CDR3 reads CASSPGLAGGGDTQYF. In nucleotides, the CDR3 is TGTGCCAGCAGCCCGGGACTAGCGGGGGGCGGAGATACGCAGTATTTT.

This clonotype was counted ten times or more. This chain connects TRBV18 to TRBJ1-1, with a tentative D call TRBD1 (5 bases). The CDR3 is 14 amino acids. Germline CDR1 is KGHSH and CDR2 is LQKENI. The V and J ends lost 2 bases and 4 bases respectively, with 11 bases between them. The CDR3 sequence: CASSPSGGTTEAFF. CDR3 nucleotide sequence: TGTGCCAGCTCACCATCGGGGGGGACCACTGAAGCTTTCTTT.

This clonotype has a handful of counts. J is TRBJ1-2 and V is TRBV19; 8 bases line up with TRBD1. The germline CDR1 and CDR2 sequences are LNHDA and SQIVND (reference sequence). The CDR3 spans 15 residues. Trimming took 4 bases from V and 0 from J; bases not matched to a gene: 4. CDR3 region: CASSTWGQANYGYTF. CDR3 in DNA: TGTGCCAGTAGTACCTGGGGACAGGCTAACTATGGCTACACCTTC. Drawing the rest from reference TRBV19 and TRBJ1-2, the complete variable domain is DGGITQSPKYLFRKEGQNVTLSCEQNLNHDAMYWYRQDPGQGLRLIYYSQIVNDFQKGDIAEGYSVSREKKESFPLTVTSAQKNPTAFYLCASSTWGQANYGYTFGSGTRLTVV.

V and J are TRBV19 and TRBJ2-4, with a possible D match to TRBD2 (5 bases). This CDR3 is 13 amino acids long. V gave up 5 bases and J gave up 8 bases, with 13 bases separating them. Germline V CDR1 and CDR2: LNHDA, SQIVND (reference sequence). In nucleotides, the CDR3 is TGTGCCAGTAGTCGGGAAAACCAGGACATTCAGTACTTC. It is translated as CASSRENQDIQYF. Combining the CDR3 with reference TRBV19 and TRBJ2-4 gives the whole variable domain DGGITQSPKYLFRKEGQNVTLSCEQNLNHDAMYWYRQDPGQGLRLIYYSQIVNDFQKGDIAEGYSVSREKKESFPLTVTSAQKNPTAFYLCASSRENQDIQYFGAGTRLSVL.

This clonotype was detected ten times or more. The chain joins TRBV20-1 to TRBJ1-1; 8 bases are shared with TRBD1. Germline V CDR1 and CDR2: DFQATT, SNEGSKA (reference sequence). Trimming at V came to 3 bases and at J to 6 bases, leaving 3 bases not matched to a gene. The CDR3 contains 12 residues. CDR3 sequence: CSARTGVSEAFF. The CDR3 DNA reads TGCAGTGCTAGGACAGGGGTCTCTGAAGCTTTCTTT.

This clonotype was counted at least ten times. This chain joins TRBV7-2 and TRBJ2-5; D gene unclear. V lost 3 bases, J lost 2 bases, and 10 bases lay in between. This CDR3 has 14 amino acids. CDR1 and CDR2 from the germline V gene are SGHTA and FQGNSA. The CDR3 DNA reads TGTGCCAGCAGCTTCAACTCGTTACAAGAGACCCAGTACTTC. This sequence encodes CASSFNSLQETQYF.

This clonotype was counted only a few times. This sequence joins TRBV19 and TRBJ2-1; D possibly matches TRBD1 or TRBD2 (6 bases each). In germline, CDR1 is LNHDA, CDR2 SQIVND (reference sequence). V lost 7 bases and J 7 bases, leaving 26 bases between the germline ends. This CDR3 has 17 amino acids. The DNA of the CDR3 is TGTGCCAGTAAGGTTGGGTCCGGGAGAGCGAGGGGGAATGAGCAGTTCTTC. This codes for CASKVGSGRARGNEQFF.

This clonotype was found many times. The gene calls are TRBV7-2 and TRBJ2-1, with TRBD2 matching over 8 bases. The germline V gene encodes CDR1 SGHTA and CDR2 FQGNSA. J was trimmed by 7 bases and V by 1 base; bases with no gene match: 6. The CDR3 loop spans 15 amino acids. The CDR3 bases are TGTGCCAGCAGCTTAGGTCCGGGGGGGCTGAATGAGCAGTTCTTC. This translates into CASSLGPGGLNEQFF.

This clonotype appeared many times. This chain uses TRBV7-2 with TRBJ1-3, with D possibly matching TRBD1 (5 bases). With 2 bases removed from V and 0 bases from J, the gap between germline ends came to 11 bases. Germline V gene sequence: CDR1 SGHTA, CDR2 FQGNSA. CDR3 length: 16 amino acids. The CDR3 here is CASSLRTGDSGNTIYF. CDR3 nucleotides: TGTGCCAGCAGCTTACGTACAGGAGACTCTGGAAACACCATATATTTT.

This clonotype has ten or more counts. V usage is TRBV11-2 and J usage is TRBJ2-7; TRBD2 might be the D (7 bases). The CDR3 covers 18 residues. The V gene lost 5 bases and the J gene lost 5 bases, with 28 bases spanning the gap. Looked up from germline, CDR1 is SGHAT and CDR2 is FQNNGV. In DNA form, the CDR3 reads TGTGCCAGCAGCCCTTTACTAGTTTTGGGGGGGCATGGAAACGAGCAGTACTTC. It codes for CASSPLLVLGGHGNEQYF.

This clonotype was seen many times. The rearrangement links TRBV27 to TRBJ1-1, with TRBD1 as a possible D gene (6 bases). V lost 5 bases to trimming and J lost 7 bases, with 17 bases between them. CDR1 MNHEY and CDR2 SMNVEV come from the germline V gene (reference sequence). The CDR3 totals 14 residues. DNA of the CDR3: TGTGCCAGCAGTCCGACGACAGGTAGGGATGAAGCTTTCTTT. Translation gives CASSPTTGRDEAFF.

The table lists this clonotype with a few counts. The chain has TRBV2 and TRBJ2-3; 7 bases line up with TRBD1. This CDR3 is built from 14 residues. Germline V CDR1 and CDR2: SNHLY, FYNNEI. V lost 7 bases to trimming and J lost 1 base; unmatched junction nucleotides: 5. In DNA, the CDR3 is TGTGCCAGCACCGAGGGGACAGGCACAGATACGCAGTATTTT. This gives the protein CASTEGTGTDTQYF.

This clonotype was seen at least ten times. V usage is TRBV6-2 or TRBV6-3 and J usage is TRBJ2-5; TRBD1 might be the D (6 bases). The CDR3 is 14 residues long. CDR1 MNHEY and CDR2 SVGEGT come from the germline V gene. V lost 6 bases and J 2 bases, leaving 13 bases between the germline ends. CDR3 DNA: TGTGCCAGCAGCCTAACAGGGAATCAAGAGACCCAGTACTTC. Its translation is CASSLTGNQETQYF.

V is TRBV14 and J is TRBJ2-1, with D perhaps matching TRBD2 (6 bases). The ends were cut back, 4 bases at V and 5 bases at J, with 12 bases in the middle. The CDR3 sequence is 14 residues long. Per the germline V gene, CDR1 is SGHDN and CDR2 is FVKESK. The CDR3 spells CASSLERRDNEQFF. The CDR3 bases are TGTGCCAGCAGCCTAGAGCGGAGGGACAATGAGCAGTTCTTC.

This clonotype was counted many times. This sequence joins TRBV7-2 and TRBJ2-3, with TRBD2 identical over 7 bases. CDR1 is SGHTA, CDR2 FQGNSA, per germline. The CDR3 is 16 amino acids. V lost 6 bases to trimming and J lost 0 bases; unmatched junction nucleotides: 9. CDR3 DNA: TGTGCCAGCAGGAGACAGCGGGGCGCTAGCACAGATACGCAGTATTTT. The encoded protein is CASRRQRGASTDTQYF.

This rearrangement joins TRBV11-3 to TRBJ1-1; no clear D gene. Germline CDR1 reads SGHNT; CDR2 reads YENEEA. V was clipped by 1 base and J by 1 base, with 7 bases between them. The CDR3 runs to 14 residues. This CDR3 reads CASSLVSGNTEAFF. In nucleotides, the CDR3 is TGTGCCAGCAGCTTAGTATCGGGGAACACTGAAGCTTTCTTT. Full variable domain (rest looked up from reference TRBV11-3 and TRBJ1-1): EAGVVQSPRYKIIEKKQPVAFWCNPISGHNTLYWYLQNLGQGPELLIRYENEEAVDDSQLPKDRFSAERLKGVDSTLKIQPAELGDSAVYLCASSLVSGNTEAFFGQGTRLTVV.